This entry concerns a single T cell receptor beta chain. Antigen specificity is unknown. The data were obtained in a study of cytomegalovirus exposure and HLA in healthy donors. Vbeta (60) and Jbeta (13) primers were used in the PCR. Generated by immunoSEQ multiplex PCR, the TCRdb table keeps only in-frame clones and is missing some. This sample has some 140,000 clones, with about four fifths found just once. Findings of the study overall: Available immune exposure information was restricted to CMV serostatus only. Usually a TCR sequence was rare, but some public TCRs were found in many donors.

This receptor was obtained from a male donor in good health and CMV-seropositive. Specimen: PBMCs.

CDR3 loop: CASSLSGDNQPQHF. In nucleotides, the CDR3 is TGTGCCAGCTCTCTCTCAGGGGACAATCAGCCCCAGCATTTT. The rearrangement joins TRBV18 to TRBJ1-5; TRBD1 is a possible D gene (6 bases). Germline V gene lookup returns CDR1 KGHSH and CDR2 LQKENI. Trimming took 6 bases from V and 3 from J, leaving 12 bases between them. The CDR3 loop spans 14 amino acids.